This entry lists 9 T cell receptor beta chains sequenced from one sample in a study of response to subunit inactivated influenza vaccine. TCRdb itself ran the RT-PCR reads through MiXCR, one entry per CDR3 protein. This sample has fewer than 700,000 distinct CDR3 sequences, with 10% to 15% found just once. Sample: PBMCs from blood, taken 40 to 50 days after vaccination. The receptors shown here come from a man aged 45-65 years who received an inactivated influenza vaccine.

V is TRBV20-1 and J is TRBJ2-1; possible D gene TRBD2, 5 bases. The CDR3 loop spans 11 amino acids. The germline gives CDR1 DFQATT, CDR2 SNEGSKA (reference sequence). Trimming shortened V by 3 bases and J by 10 bases, and 10 bases separated the two germline ends. The CDR3 coding sequence is TGCAGTGCTAGTAGGTCGGGGGAGCAGTTCTTC. Translated: CSASRSGEQFF.

This clonotype appeared a few times. The gene calls are TRBV20-1 and TRBJ2-2, with 9 bases fitting TRBD2. This CDR3 region has 15 residues. Germline CDR1 reads DFQATT; CDR2 reads SNEGSKA (reference sequence). The trim removed 2 bases at V and 0 bases at J, leaving 1 base unmatched. The CDR3 region is CSARRGRANTGELFF. DNA of the CDR3: TGCAGTGCTAGACGCGGGAGGGCGAACACCGGGGAGCTGTTTTTT.

The rearrangement joins TRBV10-1 to TRBJ2-3; 8 bases map to TRBD2. V trimming: 2 bases; J trimming: 2 bases; junction bases outside the gene matches: 6. Germline V gives CDR1 WNHNN, CDR2 SYGVQD (reference sequence). This CDR3 is built from 16 residues. Here the CDR3 DNA reads TGCGCCAGCAGTGAGCCGGGACTAGGCGTCACAGATACGCAGTATTTT. The encoded protein is CASSEPGLGVTDTQYF.

The V call is TRBV24-1, the J call TRBJ2-3; 14 nucleotides align to TRBD2. The germline CDR1 and CDR2 sequences are KGHDR and SFDVKD. The J segment lost 0 bases and the V segment lost 1 base, leaving 5 bases of the junction unmatched. This CDR3 is built from 19 residues. The CDR3 DNA reads as TGTGCCACCAGTGATTTCCCGGGACTAGCGGGAGTTAGCACAGATACGCAGTATTTT. This translates into CATSDFPGLAGVSTDTQYF.

V gene TRBV5-1 combines with J gene TRBJ2-5; D possibly corresponds to TRBD2 (5 bases). This CDR3 spans 14 amino acids. Germline V gives CDR1 SGHRS, CDR2 YFSETQ. V shed 1 base and J shed 0 bases, with 7 bases lying between them. The CDR3 spells CASSLTADQETQYF. CDR3 coding DNA: TGCGCCAGCAGCTTGACAGCGGACCAAGAGACCCAGTACTTC.

There are a few counts of this clonotype. The V gene is TRBV27, the J gene TRBJ2-5; D is possibly TRBD2 (6 bases). Between the trimmed V and J ends, which lost 3 bases and 7 bases, there was a span of 12 bases. CDR1 and CDR2 (germline): MNHEY, SMNVEV (reference sequence). The CDR3 contains 13 residues. CDR3 amino acids: CASSFGGRGTQYF. CDR3 nucleotide sequence: TGTGCCAGCAGTTTCGGGGGAAGGGGGACCCAGTACTTC.

This clonotype was seen more than once but under ten times. J is TRBJ2-1 and V is TRBV6-5, with 8 positions matching TRBD2. In germline, CDR1 is MNHEY, CDR2 SVGAGI. Losses at the gene ends were 1 base for V and 7 bases for J; bases not matched to a gene: 3. This CDR3 region has 14 residues. The CDR3 here is CASSYLAGKNEQFF. In nucleotides, the CDR3 is TGTGCCAGCAGTTACTTAGCGGGGAAGAATGAGCAGTTCTTC.

This clonotype has only a few counts. The chain links TRBV12-3 or TRBV12-4 to TRBJ1-1, with TRBD1 matching 8 bases. After removal of 10 bases from V and 1 base from J, the junction contained 5 bases not matched to a gene. The CDR3 runs to 13 residues. CDR3 sequence (DNA): TGTGCCATAGGACAGGGTACGAACACTGAAGCTTTCTTT. The encoded protein is CAIGQGTNTEAFF.

This clonotype was counted ten times or more. The rearrangement uses TRBV7-2 and TRBJ2-5; maybe TRBD1 (6 bases). Deletions cut 8 bases from V and 4 bases from J, with 23 bases between. The CDR3 contains 16 residues. The germline gives CDR1 SGHTA, CDR2 FQGNSA. In DNA, the CDR3 is TGTGCCAGCGGTCCCGGGACAATCGTGCGAGGAGAGACCCAGTACTTC. Protein sequence: CASGPGTIVRGETQYF. Full variable domain (rest looked up from reference TRBV7-2 and TRBJ2-5): GAGVSQSPSNKVTEKGKDVELRCDPISGHTALYWYRQSLGQGLEFLIYFQGNSAPDKSGLPSDRFSAERTGGSVSTLTIQRTQQEDSAVYLCASGPGTIVRGETQYFGPGTRLLVL.